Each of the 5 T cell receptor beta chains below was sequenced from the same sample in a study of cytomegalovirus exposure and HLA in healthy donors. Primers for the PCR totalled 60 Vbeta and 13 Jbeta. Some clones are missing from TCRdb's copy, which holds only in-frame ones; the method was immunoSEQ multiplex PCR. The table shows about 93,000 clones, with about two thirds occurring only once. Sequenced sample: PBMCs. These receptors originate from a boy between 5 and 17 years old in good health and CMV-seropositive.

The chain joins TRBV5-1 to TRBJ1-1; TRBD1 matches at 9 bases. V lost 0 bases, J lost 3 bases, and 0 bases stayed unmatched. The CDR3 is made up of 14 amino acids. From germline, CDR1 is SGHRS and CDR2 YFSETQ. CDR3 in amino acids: CASSLGTGDTEAFF. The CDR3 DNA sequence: TGCGCCAGCAGCTTGGGGACAGGGGACACTGAAGCTTTCTTT. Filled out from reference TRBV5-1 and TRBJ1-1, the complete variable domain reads KAGVTQTPRYLIKTRGQQVTLSCSPISGHRSVSWYQQTPGQGLQFLFEYFSETQRNKGNFPGRFSGRQFSNSRSEMNVSTLELGDSALYLCASSLGTGDTEAFFGQGTRLTVV.

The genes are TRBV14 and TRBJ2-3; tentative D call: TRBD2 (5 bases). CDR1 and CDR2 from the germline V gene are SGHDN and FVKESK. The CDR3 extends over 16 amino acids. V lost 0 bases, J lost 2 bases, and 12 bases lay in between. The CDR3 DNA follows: TGTGCCAGCAGCCAAGACCGAAGCGGTCCCACAGATACGCAGTATTTT. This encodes CASSQDRSGPTDTQYF.

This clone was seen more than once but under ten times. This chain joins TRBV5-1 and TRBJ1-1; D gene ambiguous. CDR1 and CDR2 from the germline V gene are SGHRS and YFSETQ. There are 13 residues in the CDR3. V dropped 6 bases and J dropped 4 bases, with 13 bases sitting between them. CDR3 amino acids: CASTPDLATEAFF. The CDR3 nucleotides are TGCGCCAGCACCCCAGATTTAGCCACTGAAGCTTTCTTT.

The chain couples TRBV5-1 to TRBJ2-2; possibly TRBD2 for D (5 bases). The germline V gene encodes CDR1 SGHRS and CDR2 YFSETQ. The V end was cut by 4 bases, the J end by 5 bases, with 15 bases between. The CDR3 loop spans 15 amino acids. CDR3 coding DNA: TGCGCCAGCAGCCCTCTGTCCGGAGGAACCGGGGAGCTGTTTTTT. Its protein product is CASSPLSGGTGELFF.

CDR3 sequence reads: CASSSWGSSRSGSGNEQFF. The CDR3 nucleotides are TGTGCCAGCTCATCCTGGGGGAGCAGCAGGAGCGGGAGTGGCAATGAGCAGTTCTTC. The chain links TRBV18 to TRBJ2-1, with 8 bases aligning to TRBD2. Germline CDR1 KGHSH, CDR2 LQKENI. V was pared by 5 bases and J by 6 bases, with 21 bases of the junction left unmatched. The CDR3 covers 19 residues.